The 27 T cell receptor beta chains in this list originate from one sample, sequenced in a study of shared clonotypes between healthy human individuals. Assay: immunoSEQ multiplex PCR; the TCRdb copy retains only in-frame clones and omits some. The sample includes roughly 1,100,000 clones, around 75% of them seen just once. The sample was memory CD4+ T cells sorted from blood. As for subset: CD45RA-negative fraction. The source is a man between 18 and 35 years old in good health.

This rearrangement joins TRBV19 to TRBJ1-2; a possible D gene is TRBD1 (6 bases). V lost 1 base to trimming and J lost 3 bases, with 9 bases between them. Looked up from germline, CDR1 is LNHDA and CDR2 is SQIVND (reference sequence). The CDR3 runs 14 residues. CDR3 residues: CASSIGTGHYGYTF. The CDR3 region has the DNA TGTGCCAGTAGTATAGGCACAGGGCACTATGGCTACACCTTC.

J is TRBJ2-1 and V is TRBV5-6; the match to TRBD1 covers 9 bases. CDR1 SGHDT and CDR2 YYEEEE come from the germline V gene. This CDR3 spans 16 amino acids. With V trimmed by 4 bases and J by 4 bases, 9 bases remained unmatched. The CDR3 region has the DNA TGTGCCAGCAGCCTTTCCGGGACAGGGTATTACAATGAGCAGTTCTTC. Its protein is CASSLSGTGYYNEQFF. The full variable domain, its missing parts supplied by reference TRBV5-6 and TRBJ2-1, is DAGVTQSPTHLIKTRGQQVTLRCSPKSGHDTVSWYQQALGQGPQFIFQYYEEEERQRGNFPDRFSGHQFPNYSSELNVNALLLGDSALYLCASSLSGTGYYNEQFFGPGTRLTVL.

This CDR3 reads CASKLAGAPGFSGELFF. The CDR3 nucleotides are TGTGCCAGCAAACTAGCGGGGGCCCCAGGGTTTTCCGGGGAGCTGTTTTTT. V usage is TRBV2 and J usage is TRBJ2-2, with 11 bases that match TRBD2. V was pared by 7 bases and J by 6 bases, with 13 bases of the junction left unmatched. The germline V gene has CDR1 SNHLY and CDR2 FYNNEI. This CDR3 has 17 amino acids.

The genes are TRBV2 and TRBJ2-4, with no clear D. This CDR3 contains 12 residues. V was trimmed by 7 bases and J by 6 bases, leaving 10 bases between them. Germline CDR1 and CDR2: SNHLY and FYNNEI. CDR3 loop: CASKYRVNIQYF. Written as DNA, the CDR3 is TGTGCCAGCAAATACAGAGTAAACATTCAGTACTTC. Combining the CDR3 with reference TRBV2 and TRBJ2-4 gives the whole variable domain EPEVTQTPSHQVTQMGQEVILRCVPISNHLYFYWYRQILGQKVEFLVSFYNNEISEKSEIFDDQFSVERPDGSNFTLKIRSTKLEDSAMYFCASKYRVNIQYFGAGTRLSVL.

This clone is a singleton in its sample. The CDR3 nucleotides are TGTGCCAGCAGTCCTATGGGCCTTGCCGGGGCCTATGGCTACACCTTC. This gives the protein CASSPMGLAGAYGYTF. The V call is TRBV28, the J call TRBJ1-2, with D possibly matching TRBD1 (5 bases). The CDR3 consists of 16 residues. The V gene's germline CDR1 is MDHEN and CDR2 SYDVKM. V was trimmed by 5 bases and J by 4 bases, leaving 20 bases between them.

A few counts support this clone. The chain couples TRBV6-6 to TRBJ2-3; D unresolved. This CDR3 region has 13 residues. CDR1 MNHNY and CDR2 SVGAGI come from the germline V gene (reference sequence). Between the trimmed V and J ends, which lost 5 bases and 5 bases, there was a span of 11 bases. The CDR3 DNA follows: TGTGCCAGCAGTCCGAGTTTTGGAGATACGCAGTATTTT. This sequence encodes CASSPSFGDTQYF.

The chain recombines TRBV5-1 with TRBJ2-1; a possible D gene is TRBD2 (6 bases). The CDR3 covers 14 residues. Germline V lookup: CDR1 SGHRS, CDR2 YFSETQ. V was shortened by 4 bases and J by 7 bases, with 15 bases between the two germline ends. The chain's CDR3 is CASSMGSSVNEQFF. DNA for the CDR3: TGCGCCAGCAGCATGGGATCTAGCGTTAATGAGCAGTTCTTC. Variable domain in full (rest from reference TRBV5-1 and TRBJ2-1): KAGVTQTPRYLIKTRGQQVTLSCSPISGHRSVSWYQQTPGQGLQFLFEYFSETQRNKGNFPGRFSGRQFSNSRSEMNVSTLELGDSALYLCASSMGSSVNEQFFGPGTRLTVL.

The chain has TRBV6-5 and TRBJ1-6, with D possibly matching TRBD1 (6 bases). The CDR3 length is 15 residues. The germline V gene has CDR1 MNHEY and CDR2 SVGAGI. V lost 6 bases and J 7 bases, leaving 16 bases between the germline ends. CDR3 in DNA: TGTGCCAGCAGCTCTACACAGGGTTTGAATTCACCCCTCCACTTT. Translation: CASSSTQGLNSPLHF.

V and J are TRBV28 and TRBJ1-1; 7 nucleotides match TRBD1. CDR3 length equals 15 residues. Germline loops: CDR1 MDHEN, CDR2 SYDVKM. The V segment lost 5 bases and the J segment 0 bases; nucleotides outside the gene matches: 6. The chain's CDR3 is CASSPGDSLNTEAFF. The DNA of the CDR3 is TGTGCCAGCAGTCCAGGGGACAGTCTGAACACTGAAGCTTTCTTT.

J is TRBJ2-2 and V is TRBV27; 10 nucleotides line up with TRBD2. V lost 7 bases to trimming and J lost 5 bases; unmatched junction nucleotides: 13. CDR3 length: 17 amino acids. Germline CDR1 is MNHEY and CDR2 is SMNVEV (reference sequence). CDR3 residues: CASTQREGRFRTGELFF. CDR3 coding DNA: TGTGCCAGCACCCAGCGGGAGGGTCGTTTTAGAACCGGGGAGCTGTTTTTT.

The chain joins TRBV5-4 to TRBJ2-7; 9 nucleotides align to TRBD1. The J segment lost 1 base and the V segment lost 3 bases, leaving 5 bases of the junction unmatched. CDR1 SGHNT and CDR2 YYREEE come from the germline V gene (reference sequence). CDR3 size: 15 residues. The chain's CDR3 is CASSSGTGYSYEQYF. In nucleotides, the CDR3 is TGTGCCAGCAGCTCCGGGACAGGGTATTCCTACGAGCAGTACTTC.

The rearrangement uses TRBV5-6 and TRBJ2-7; D gene ambiguous. Trimming removed 2 bases at V and 0 bases at J, with 6 bases between. Germline V CDR1 and CDR2: SGHDT, YYEEEE. The length of the CDR3 is 13 residues. CDR3 DNA: TGTGCCAGCAGCTTTACGAGCTCCTACGAGCAGTACTTC. This gives the protein CASSFTSSYEQYF.

The chain joins TRBV5-1 to TRBJ1-3; D is undetermined. Deletions cut 0 bases from V and 0 bases from J, with 10 bases between. The CDR3 contains 16 residues. Germline V CDR1 and CDR2: SGHRS, YFSETQ. The CDR3 protein is CASSLEPVFSGNTIYF. CDR3 nucleotide sequence: TGCGCCAGCAGCTTGGAGCCGGTTTTCTCTGGAAACACCATATATTTT.

A few counts support this clone. V is TRBV29-1 and J is TRBJ1-1, with 7 bases aligning to TRBD1. Per the germline V gene, CDR1 is SQVTM and CDR2 is ANQGSEA. The CDR3 runs to 11 residues. J was trimmed by 10 bases and V by 7 bases; bases with no gene match: 9. CDR3 in amino acids: CSARGAGGAFF. In DNA, the CDR3 is TGCAGCGCCCGGGGGGCAGGGGGAGCTTTCTTT.

This clone came up once. The chain is built from TRBV7-2 and TRBJ2-2; TRBD1 aligns across 9 bases. After removal of 5 bases from V and 9 bases from J, the junction contained 7 bases not matched to a gene. CDR3 length equals 14 residues. Germline V CDR1 and CDR2: SGHTA, FQGNSA. CDR3 bases: TGTGCCAGCAGCGCGACAGGGGGTATGCGGGAGCTGTTTTTT. Its protein product is CASSATGGMRELFF. Drawing the rest from reference TRBV7-2 and TRBJ2-2, the complete variable domain is GAGVSQSPSNKVTEKGKDVELRCDPISGHTALYWYRQSLGQGLEFLIYFQGNSAPDKSGLPSDRFSAERTGGSVSTLTIQRTQQEDSAVYLCASSATGGMRELFFGEGSRLTVL.

This clone occurred once. The CDR3 nucleotides read TGTGCCAGCAGTTTAGGAAGTTCCGGGGTCGCATACAGTTATGGCTACACCTTC. Residues: CASSLGSSGVAYSYGYTF. The genes are TRBV28 and TRBJ1-2; D is unresolved. Germline V CDR1 and CDR2: MDHEN, SYDVKM. Trimming took off 2 bases at V and 5 bases at J, with 24 bases between the two ends. The CDR3 runs 18 residues.

The chain joins TRBV5-1 to TRBJ2-1, with 10 nucleotides matching TRBD2. J gave up 9 bases and V 7 bases, and 10 bases lay outside the gene matches. The CDR3 is made up of 14 amino acids. CDR1 and CDR2 (germline): SGHRS, YFSETQ. In DNA form, the CDR3 reads TGCGCCAGCGCTAGCGGGAGAAGCGGTGGTGAGCAGTTCTTC. It encodes CASASGRSGGEQFF.

This clone was seen more than once but under ten times. The rearrangement links TRBV28 to TRBJ1-5; D is undetermined. Germline V gives CDR1 MDHEN, CDR2 SYDVKM. Between the trimmed V and J ends, which lost 5 bases and 6 bases, there was a span of 5 bases. This CDR3 region has 11 residues. CDR3 sequence reads: CASSASQPQHF. The CDR3 DNA reads as TGTGCCAGCAGTGCGAGTCAGCCCCAGCATTTT.

This clone has more than one count but fewer than ten. Other DNA sequences from this sample encode an identical CDR3 as well. The chain employs TRBV11-2 and TRBJ1-6; D is uncertain. Germline CDR1 and CDR2: SGHAT and FQNNGV. Trimming took 1 base from V and 0 from J, leaving 4 bases between them. The CDR3 consists of 15 residues. The CDR3 bases are TGTGCCAGCAGCTTAGGCAGCTCCTATAATTCACCCCTCCACTTT. Its translation is CASSLGSSYNSPLHF. Filled out from reference TRBV11-2 and TRBJ1-6, the complete variable domain reads EAGVAQSPRYKIIEKRQSVAFWCNPISGHATLYWYQQILGQGPKLLIQFQNNGVVDDSQLPKDRFSAERLKGVDSTLKIQPAKLEDSAVYLCASSLGSSYNSPLHFGNGTRLTVT.

The chain combines TRBV6-5 with TRBJ1-1; 9 bases line up with TRBD1. Germline lookup yields CDR1 MNHEY and CDR2 SVGAGI. The CDR3 has 15 amino acids. Unmatched junction bases numbered 9, after V lost 5 bases and J lost 5 bases. The CDR3 loop reads CASSPGTGYTTEAFF. CDR3 nucleotides: TGTGCCAGCAGTCCCGGGACAGGGTATACGACTGAAGCTTTCTTT.

The rearrangement links TRBV10-2 to TRBJ2-3, with 7 bases identical to TRBD2. The CDR3 has 16 amino acids. Germline lookup yields CDR1 WSHSY and CDR2 SAAADI. The junction had 14 bases not matched to a gene; V was cut back by 7 bases and J by 4 bases. The CDR3 nucleotides read TGCGCCAGCACCCCACAAAGGGCGGGAGAGGCAGATACGCAGTATTTT. Translated: CASTPQRAGEADTQYF.

As to this clone: Within the sample, other DNA sequences also encode this same CDR3. The V call is TRBV4-3, the J call TRBJ1-5; D is perhaps TRBD1 (6 bases). In germline, CDR1 is LGHNA, CDR2 YSLEER. This CDR3 is built from 15 residues. V was clipped by 1 base and J by 1 base, with 8 bases between them. The CDR3 nucleotides are TGCGCCAGCAGCCAAGTAGGGGGAAGCAATCAGCCCCAGCATTTT. This gives the protein CASSQVGGSNQPQHF.

The CDR3 region has the DNA TGTGCCAGCAGCTCTAGCGGGAGCTGGGAGACCCAGTACTTC. This encodes CASSSSGSWETQYF. This chain connects TRBV7-2 to TRBJ2-5, with TRBD2 matching over 10 bases. Germline CDR1 is SGHTA and CDR2 is FQGNSA. Trimming at V came to 4 bases and at J to 5 bases, leaving 4 bases not matched to a gene. The CDR3 spans 14 residues.

The V and J genes are TRBV6-5 and TRBJ2-7; 13 bases fit TRBD2. This CDR3 has 13 amino acids. J was trimmed by 9 bases and V by 5 bases; bases with no gene match: 4. Per germline, CDR1 MNHEY and CDR2 SVGAGI. The CDR3 protein is CASSEGLAGSQYF. In DNA, the CDR3 is TGTGCCAGCAGTGAGGGACTAGCGGGATCGCAGTACTTC.

The CDR3 DNA sequence: TGTGCCAGCTCACCACCGGCTAGCGGCCGAGTCGAGCAGTACTTC. This codes for CASSPPASGRVEQYF. V is TRBV18 and J is TRBJ2-7, with TRBD2 identical over 7 bases. CDR3 length equals 15 residues. Germline trimming cut 0 bases from V and 6 bases from J; bases unmatched to any gene: 8. Germline CDR1 KGHSH, CDR2 LQKENI.

Only one count was recorded for this clone. This rearrangement joins TRBV2 to TRBJ2-7, with 10 bases lining up with TRBD2. Losses at the gene ends were 4 bases for V and 2 bases for J; bases not matched to a gene: 5. The CDR3 contains 15 residues. Per the germline V gene, CDR1 is SNHLY and CDR2 is FYNNEI. The CDR3 is CASSALAGETYEQYF. CDR3 DNA: TGTGCCAGCAGTGCCCTAGCGGGGGAGACCTACGAGCAGTACTTC.

V is TRBV2 and J is TRBJ2-1, with unresolved D. The germline V and J ends were trimmed by 3 bases and 3 bases, with 9 bases remaining between them. The germline CDR1 and CDR2 sequences are SNHLY and FYNNEI. This CDR3 comprises 14 residues. The CDR3 region has the DNA TGTGCCAGCAGTGACAGTGCGATCTACAATGAGCAGTTCTTC. This encodes CASSDSAIYNEQFF.